This T cell receptor (beta chain) was documented in a study of T cells in Graves' hyperthyroidism and ophthalmopathy. This clonotype was seen just once. The antigen is undetermined. Notes on the study in general: Within blood appeared most thyroid clonotypes that had expanded above 0.001.

The CDR3 is made up of 13 amino acids. Trimming took off 1 base at V and 7 bases at J, with 7 bases between the two ends. Germline V CDR1 and CDR2: MNHEY, SMNVEV (reference sequence). Clinicians diagnosed patients from clinical symptoms, serum thyroxine and TRAb, thyroid ultrasound and orbital computed tomography. TCR beta CDR3 regions were amplified from RNA. Carried out on the TCR CDR3, a first-round RT-PCR used the HTBI primer set. TCRdb re-called the multiplex PCR reads through MiXCR, storing one row per CDR3 protein. The table records around 610,000 distinct CDR3 sequences, 14% to 15% of them present only once.

The chain recombines TRBV27 with TRBJ2-2; D ambiguous. Sequencing input: blood. This sequence originates from a woman in her thirties or forties with Graves' ophthalmopathy. The CDR3 region is CASSLWNGGELFF. The CDR3 DNA is TGTGCCAGCAGTTTATGGAATGGCGGGGAGCTGTTTTTT.